This T cell receptor (beta chain) was identified in a study of blood T cell repertoires in COVID-19. In the study overall: The United States, Italy and Spain were the sources of the acute and convalescent COVID-19 samples.

TCRdb keeps only in-frame clones here, not all; method: immunoSEQ multiplex PCR. There are about 250,000 clones in the sample; nearly 90% occur only once, and 2.1% lies in the top ten. This clone appeared once. This CDR3 contains 14 residues. Deletions cut 1 base from V and 4 bases from J, with 8 bases between. CDR1 LNHNV and CDR2 YYDKDF come from the germline V gene (reference sequence). Material for sequencing was peripheral blood. This chain joins TRBV15 and TRBJ1-5; D might be TRBD1 (5 bases). The origin of this receptor is a woman aged 55 to 70 with COVID-19, enrolled during active disease. The CDR3 sequence: CATSRGGGNQPQHF. The CDR3 DNA sequence: TGTGCCACCAGCAGAGGCGGGGGGAATCAGCCCCAGCATTTT.